These T cell receptor beta chains were read from a single sample in a study of blood T cell repertoires in COVID-19. Repertoires were generated with immunoSEQ multiplex PCR, while TCRdb's copy carries only in-frame clones and drops some. This sample carries hundreds of thousands of clones, 85% of them seen once, and the ten largest clones take approximately 7.6%. Material for sequencing was peripheral blood. These TCRs come from a human donor in a cohort sampled during active COVID-19. Each CDR3 is given with its conserved first and last residue. A D gene is named only where the DNA matches it firmly.

V	D	J	DNA	CDR3
TRBV2	NA	TRBJ2-3	TGTGCCAGTGGAACAGATCAGATAGATACGCAGTATTTT	CASGTDQIDTQYF
TRBV6-5	TRBD1	TRBJ1-1	TGTGCCAGCAGACGGGACAGGGGGGCCGCCGGTGAAGCTTTCTTT	CASRRDRGAAGEAFF
TRBV2	NA	TRBJ1-1	TGTGCCAGCAGTGAGCGGGGGGAATATACTGAAGCTTTCTTT	CASSERGEYTEAFF
TRBV24-1	NA	TRBJ2-3	TGTGCCACCAGTGATTGGGGGCTGGACGGAGACACAGATACGCAGTATTTT	CATSDWGLDGDTDTQYF
TRBV24-1	TRBD1	TRBJ2-5	TGTGCCACCAGTGATCCGACAGGGATCGGGACCCAGTACTTC	CATSDPTGIGTQYF
TRBV6-2/TRBV6-3	TRBD1	TRBJ2-3	TGTGCCAGCAGTGCACACAGGGGAGCAACAGATACGCAGTATTTT	CASSAHRGATDTQYF
TRBV4-2	TRBD1	TRBJ1-1	TGTGCCAGCAGCGGACAGGGAGGAGGCACTGAAGCTTTCTTT	CASSGQGGGTEAFF
TRBV19	TRBD2	TRBJ2-3	TGTGCCAGTAGTCACGCCCCAAGCGGGGGTATAGATACGCAGTATTTT	CASSHAPSGGIDTQYF
TRBV30	NA	TRBJ2-7	TGTGCCTGGAGTAGGGGTTCCTCGGACGAGCAGTACTTC	CAWSRGSSDEQYF
TRBV5-1	TRBD1	TRBJ2-7	TGCGCCAGCAGCTTTGGGACAGCCTACGAGCAGTACTTC	CASSFGTAYEQYF
TRBV5-8	NA	TRBJ1-2	TGTGCCAGCAGCTTGGGTCAGGTTTTCGCGAAAGGCTACACCTTC	CASSLGQVFAKGYTF
TRBV5-1	NA	TRBJ1-2	TGCGCCAGCAGCTTGGGGCGGGACGCGGCCTATGGCTACACCTTC	CASSLGRDAAYGYTF
TRBV12-3/TRBV12-4	NA	TRBJ1-2	TGTGCCAGCAGGGAACAGGGAACCTATGGCTACACCTTC	CASREQGTYGYTF
TRBV4-1	NA	TRBJ1-5	TGCGCCAGCACCCGGGATGCCGTTAGCAATCAGCCCCAGCATTTT	CASTRDAVSNQPQHF
TRBV7-8	TRBD1	TRBJ1-2	TGTGCCAGCAGCTTATCTAGATTGACAGGGATTGGAAGTGGCTACACCTTC	CASSLSRLTGIGSGYTF
TRBV7-6	TRBD1	TRBJ2-5	TGTGCCAGCAGCTTAGCAGCCGGGACAGGGGCTGGAGAGACCCAGTACTTC	CASSLAAGTGAGETQYF
TRBV5-6	NA	TRBJ2-7	TGTGCCAGCAGCTTGGCCCAATACGAGCAGTACTTC	CASSLAQYEQYF
TRBV19	NA	TRBJ2-5	TGTGCCAGTAGTATTTACGACAGTCAAGAGACCCAGTACTTC	CASSIYDSQETQYF
TRBV15	TRBD2	TRBJ2-7	TGTGCCACCAGCAGGGACTCGGGACTAGGGGCCTACGAGCAGTACTTC	CATSRDSGLGAYEQYF
TRBV9	NA	TRBJ1-1	TGTGCCAGCAGCGGAAGCACAGGGAAAGCTTTCTTT	CASSGSTGKAFF
TRBV18	NA	TRBJ1-5	TGTGCCAGCTCACCTAGAAGGGGTGATCAGCCCCAGCATTTT	CASSPRRGDQPQHF
TRBV10-3	NA	TRBJ2-3	TGTGCCGTCAGCCCCGGGACTGTCCTCACAGATACGCAGTATTTT	CAVSPGTVLTDTQYF
TRBV5-6	NA	TRBJ2-5	TGTGCCAGCAGCCCGATAGTTGAGACCCAGTACTTC	CASSPIVETQYF
TRBV15	NA	TRBJ1-1	TGTGCCACCAGCAGAGAGGGAGTTCTGAACACTGAAGCTTTCTTT	CATSREGVLNTEAFF